This T cell receptor (beta chain) was sequenced during a study of blood T cell repertoires in COVID-19. This clone was detected many times. Other nucleotide sequences in the sample specify the same CDR3. CDR1 and CDR2 (germline): LNHNV, YYDKDF (reference sequence). The CDR3 totals 13 residues. Trimming left V 0 bases short and J 1 base short, with 3 bases between. Here immunoSEQ multiplex PCR was the method, and the copy in TCRdb shows in-frame clones only, minus some. This table has fewer than 350,000 clones, approximately 86% appearing once. This sequence was found in a woman between 65 and 79 years old with COVID-19, enrolled during active disease. The specimen was peripheral blood. This chain links TRBV15 with TRBJ1-1, with D unresolved. The CDR3 reads CATSRDRNTEAFF. Written as DNA, the CDR3 is TGTGCCACCAGCAGAGATCGGAACACTGAAGCTTTCTTT.